What follows describes a single T cell receptor beta chain. Its antigen is currently not known. Qualities for individual bases were not recorded, and no much larger clone is one base off. For CDR1 and CDR2, the germline V gene lists SGHVS and FNYEAQ. V was cut back by 1 base and J by 1 base, leaving a gap of 8 bases between them. Taken from cysteine to phenylalanine, the CDR3 has 14 residues. The sequence is cut down to CDR3 DNA, 42 bases in frame from base 1. The CDR3 regions of human TCRbeta chains were subjected to immunosequencing. The published analysis was carried out like this. Repertoire TCRs were matched against a reference library of SARS-CoV-2-specific TCRs generated with the MIRA antigen-specificity platform. Breadth was defined as the fraction of unique TCRs that were SARS-CoV-2-associated. Depth was defined as the fraction of total T cells that were SARS-CoV-2-associated. Each spike-specific TCR was assigned to its reactive spike region and to a CD4 or CD8 class using the MIRA data. Log10-transformed breadth and depth values were compared by one-way ANOVA with Sidak's multiple comparisons tests. Not all clones reach the TCRdb copy of this immuneACCESS table, which keeps in-frame sequences only. Checked studies attribute under half of the gap to unresolved V genes and leave the rest unexplained. V and J calls and clone size are copied from that table; D and trimming were computed from the DNA. This sample holds about 100,000 clones; 92% were observed only once. The top ten hold more than 8% of the sample.

This sample was taken from a study of T cell responses to AZD1222 COVID-19 vaccine (dated by TCRdb to the early 2020s). About the investigation overall: A total of more than 230 trial participants underwent TCR sequencing, of whom 207 had received two doses of AZD1222 and 26 had received two doses of the MenACWY control vaccine. Trial participants were enrolled by age into subgroups of 18-55, 56-69 and 70-plus years, and around 150, 28 and 57 TCR-sequenced participants, respectively, were included in these subgroups. Broad study findings and their caveats: After two AZD1222 doses, spike-specific TCR breadth and depth were significantly higher than at day 0 and than in MenACWY recipients. In the small 56-69-year group, the increase in depth fell short of significance, most likely because of low power. Only five or six AZD1222 recipients were SARS-CoV-2 seropositive at baseline, limiting conclusions about previously exposed vaccinees. No day 14 peak-response samples were available, so repertoires were characterized only after the peak T cell response. Participants were mostly white British, with more females than males. The authors suggested clonal diversity may have been underestimated. The vaccine-associated CD4 TCRs covered the entire spike protein, and the dominant responses fell in regions 160-218 and 743-854. Reportedly, almost half of the unique spike-specific TCRs recognized epitopes lying outside the regions that are mutated in the B.1.351 and B.1.1.7 variants.

The time point label, as the study defines it: about 28 days (+/-7) after the second vaccine dose. Because spike-specific TCR depth and breadth did not differ between the two schedules, AZD1222 recipients who got a second dose at roughly 4 weeks were pooled with those who got a second dose at roughly 12 weeks. Vaccinee samples came from UK trials COV001 and COV002, including a single-blind randomized controlled phase 2/3 trial of AZD1222 (ChAdOx1 nCoV-19) in healthy adults. For TCRbeta chain sequencing, PBMC samples from trial participants were taken at day 0 and at day 28 after the second dose. The sequence was obtained from an adult who received the AZD1222 COVID-19 vaccine. The sample was peripheral blood, taken 28 days after the second AZD1222 dose. The chain employs TRBV7-6 and TRBJ2-7; the D gene identity is not certain. The CDR3 corresponds to CASSLGADSYEQYF. The DNA sequence is TGTGCCAGCAGCTTAGGCGCAGATTCCTACGAGCAGTACTTC.